This entry is about one T cell receptor (beta chain). No antigen is known for it. Clones were sequenced by immunoSEQ multiplex PCR, and TCRdb holds only the in-frame ones, with some missing. The data hold about 94,000 clones, with 94% observed a single time. This specimen comes from a study of OX40 agonist ivuxolimab in advanced cancers. Background on the study: Dose-escalation patients were diagnosed with hepatocellular carcinoma, melanoma, renal cell cancer or head and neck cancer. Notes on the study in general: Clonal expansion among partial responders at 0.1-3.0 mg/kg ranked near the lowest.

Patients were ruled out by autoimmune disease history or systemic immunosuppression. The TCR originated in an adult with an advanced solid tumor such as melanoma, head and neck, liver or kidney cancer. Here the sequenced sample was CD4+ or CD8+ T cells sorted from blood, taken in a trial of the OX40 agonist ivuxolimab.

The CDR3 protein is CASSQWEGDTQYF. CDR3 nucleotide sequence: TGTGCCAGCAGCCAATGGGAGGGAGATACGCAGTATTTT. The chain links TRBV16 to TRBJ2-3; the match to TRBD2 covers 7 bases. The CDR3 is 13 amino acids. Per the germline V gene, CDR1 is KGHSY and CDR2 is FQNENV. Trimming took 1 base from V and 5 from J; bases not matched to a gene: 0.